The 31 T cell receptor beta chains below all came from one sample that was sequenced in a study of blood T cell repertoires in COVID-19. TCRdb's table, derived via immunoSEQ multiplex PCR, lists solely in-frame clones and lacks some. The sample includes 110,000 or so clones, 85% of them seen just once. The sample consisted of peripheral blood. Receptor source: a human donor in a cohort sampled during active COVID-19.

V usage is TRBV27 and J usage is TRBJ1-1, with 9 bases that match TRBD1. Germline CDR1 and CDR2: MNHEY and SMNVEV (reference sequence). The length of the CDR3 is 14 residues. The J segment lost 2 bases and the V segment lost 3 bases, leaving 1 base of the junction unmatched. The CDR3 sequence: CASSLGQGNTEAFF. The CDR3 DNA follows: TGTGCCAGCAGTTTGGGACAGGGTAACACTGAAGCTTTCTTT.

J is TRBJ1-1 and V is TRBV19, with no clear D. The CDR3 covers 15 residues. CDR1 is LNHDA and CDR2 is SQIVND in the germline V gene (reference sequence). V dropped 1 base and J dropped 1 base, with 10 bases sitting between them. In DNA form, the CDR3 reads TGTGCCAGTAGTATAGTCGGCAGACAGAACACTGAAGCTTTCTTT. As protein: CASSIVGRQNTEAFF.

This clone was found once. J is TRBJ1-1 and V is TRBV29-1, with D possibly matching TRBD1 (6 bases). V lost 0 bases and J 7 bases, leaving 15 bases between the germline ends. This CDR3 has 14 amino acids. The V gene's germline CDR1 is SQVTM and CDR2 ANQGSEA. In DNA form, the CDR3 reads TGCAGCGTTGAAGATATCGGACAGTCATTTGAAGCTTTCTTT. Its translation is CSVEDIGQSFEAFF.

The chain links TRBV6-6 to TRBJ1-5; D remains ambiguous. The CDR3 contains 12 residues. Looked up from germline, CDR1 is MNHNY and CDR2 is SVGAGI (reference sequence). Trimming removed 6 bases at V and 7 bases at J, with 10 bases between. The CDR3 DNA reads TGTGCCAGCAGAGGGAGGGCGCAGCCCCAGCATTTT. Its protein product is CASRGRAQPQHF.

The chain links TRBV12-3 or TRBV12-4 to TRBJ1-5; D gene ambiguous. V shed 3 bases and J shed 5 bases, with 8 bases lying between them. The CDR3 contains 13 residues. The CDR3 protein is CASSFREDQPQHF. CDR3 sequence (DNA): TGTGCCAGCAGTTTCCGGGAGGATCAGCCCCAGCATTTT.

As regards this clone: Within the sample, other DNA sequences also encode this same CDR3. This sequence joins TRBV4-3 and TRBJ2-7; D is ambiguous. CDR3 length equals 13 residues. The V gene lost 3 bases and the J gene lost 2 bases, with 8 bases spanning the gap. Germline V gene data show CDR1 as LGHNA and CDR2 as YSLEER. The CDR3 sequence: CASSQGSAYEQYF. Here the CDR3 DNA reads TGCGCCAGCAGCCAGGGCTCCGCCTACGAGCAGTACTTC.

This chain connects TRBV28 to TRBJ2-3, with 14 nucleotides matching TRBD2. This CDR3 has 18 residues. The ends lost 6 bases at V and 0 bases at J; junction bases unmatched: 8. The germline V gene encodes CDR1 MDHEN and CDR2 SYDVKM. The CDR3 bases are TGTGCCAGCAGCCCGGGACTAGCGGGGGTCCTTAGCACAGATACGCAGTATTTT. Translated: CASSPGLAGVLSTDTQYF.

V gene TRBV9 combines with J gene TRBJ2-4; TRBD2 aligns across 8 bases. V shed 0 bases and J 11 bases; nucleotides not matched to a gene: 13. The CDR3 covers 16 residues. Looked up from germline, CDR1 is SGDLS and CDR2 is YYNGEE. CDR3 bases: TGTGCCAGCAGCGTAGGTCCAGCGGGGGCCGAAGGCGTTCAGTACTTC. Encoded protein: CASSVGPAGAEGVQYF.

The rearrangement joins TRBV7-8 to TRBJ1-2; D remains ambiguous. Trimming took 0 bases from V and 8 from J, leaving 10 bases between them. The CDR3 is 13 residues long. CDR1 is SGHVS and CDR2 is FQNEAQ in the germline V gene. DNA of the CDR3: TGTGCCAGCAGCTTAGCCCATTCTGGCGGCTACACCTTC. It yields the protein CASSLAHSGGYTF.

CDR3 amino acids: CSVCEWGGTEAFF. The CDR3 DNA is TGCAGCGTTTGTGAATGGGGGGGCACTGAAGCTTTCTTT. The J gene is TRBJ1-1, the V gene TRBV29-1, with D maybe TRBD1 (5 bases). The CDR3 sequence is 13 residues long. CDR1 and CDR2 (germline): SQVTM, ANQGSEA. The V and J ends lost 5 bases and 4 bases respectively, with 14 bases between them.

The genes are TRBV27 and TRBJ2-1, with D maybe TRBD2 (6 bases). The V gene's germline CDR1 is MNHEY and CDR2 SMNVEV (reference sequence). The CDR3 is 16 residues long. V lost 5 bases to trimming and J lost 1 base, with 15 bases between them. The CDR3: CASSPRGTGSYNEQFF. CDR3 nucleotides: TGTGCCAGCAGTCCCCGGGGGACGGGTTCCTACAATGAGCAGTTCTTC.

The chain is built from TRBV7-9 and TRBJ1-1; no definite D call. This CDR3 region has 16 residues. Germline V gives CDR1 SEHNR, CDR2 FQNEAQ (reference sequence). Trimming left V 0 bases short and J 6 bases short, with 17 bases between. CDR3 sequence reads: CASSLALFTRNAEAFF. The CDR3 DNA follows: TGTGCCAGCAGCTTAGCCCTATTCACGAGAAATGCTGAAGCTTTCTTT.

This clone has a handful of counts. CDR3 DNA sequence: TGTGCCTGGAGAGTCGGGACAGATGATGGCTACACCTTC. Protein product: CAWRVGTDDGYTF. This chain links TRBV30 with TRBJ1-2; 7 bases map to TRBD1. This CDR3 has 13 residues. After removal of 3 bases from V and 6 bases from J, the junction contained 7 bases not matched to a gene. Germline CDR1 and CDR2: GTSNPN and SVGIG (reference sequence).

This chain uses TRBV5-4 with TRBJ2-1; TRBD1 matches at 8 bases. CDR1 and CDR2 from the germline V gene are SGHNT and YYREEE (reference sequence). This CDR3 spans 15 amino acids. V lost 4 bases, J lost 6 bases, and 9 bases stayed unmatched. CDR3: CASSRVTGGSNEQFF. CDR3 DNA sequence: TGTGCCAGCAGCCGCGTCACAGGGGGTAGCAATGAGCAGTTCTTC.

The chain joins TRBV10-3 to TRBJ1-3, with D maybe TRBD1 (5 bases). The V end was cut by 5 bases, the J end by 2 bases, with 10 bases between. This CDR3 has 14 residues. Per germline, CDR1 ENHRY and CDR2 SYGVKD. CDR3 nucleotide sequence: TGTGCCATCAGTATCGGGACTCCTGGAAACACCATATATTTT. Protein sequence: CAISIGTPGNTIYF.

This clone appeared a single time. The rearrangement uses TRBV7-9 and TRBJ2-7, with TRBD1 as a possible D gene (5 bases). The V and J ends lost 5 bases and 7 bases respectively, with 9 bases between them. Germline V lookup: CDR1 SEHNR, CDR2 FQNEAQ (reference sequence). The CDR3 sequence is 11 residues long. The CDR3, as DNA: TGTGCCAGCAGCCCAGGGTGGGAGCAGTACTTC. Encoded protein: CASSPGWEQYF. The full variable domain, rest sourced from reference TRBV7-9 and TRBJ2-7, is DTGVSQNPRHKITKRGQNVTFRCDPISEHNRLYWYRQTLGQGPEFLTYFQNEAQLEKSRLLSDRFSAERPKGSFSTLEIQRTEQGDSAMYLCASSPGWEQYFGPGTRLTVT.

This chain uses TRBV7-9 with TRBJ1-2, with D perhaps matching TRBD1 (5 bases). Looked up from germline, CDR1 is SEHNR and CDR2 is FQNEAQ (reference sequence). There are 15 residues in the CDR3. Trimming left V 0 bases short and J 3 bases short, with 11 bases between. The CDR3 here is CASSLAGPLDYGYTF. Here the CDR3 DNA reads TGTGCCAGCAGCTTAGCGGGGCCGCTAGACTATGGCTACACCTTC.

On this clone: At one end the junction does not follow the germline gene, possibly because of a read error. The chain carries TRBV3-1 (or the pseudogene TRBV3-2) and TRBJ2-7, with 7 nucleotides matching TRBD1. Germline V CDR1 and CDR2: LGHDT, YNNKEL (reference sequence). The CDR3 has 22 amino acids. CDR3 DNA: TGTGCCAGCACCCAAGTCTCTCCCTGCCAAGTCCTAGGGACAGCCGATCCCTACGAGCAGTACTTC. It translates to CASTQVSPCQVLGTADPYEQYF.

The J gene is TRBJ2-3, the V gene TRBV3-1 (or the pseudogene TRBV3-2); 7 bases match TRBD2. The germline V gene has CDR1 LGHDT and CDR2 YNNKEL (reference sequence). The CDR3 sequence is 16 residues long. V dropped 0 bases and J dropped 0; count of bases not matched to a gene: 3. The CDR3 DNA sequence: TGTGCCAGCAGCCAAGAGTCTAGCGGTAGCACAGATACGCAGTATTTT. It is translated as CASSQESSGSTDTQYF.

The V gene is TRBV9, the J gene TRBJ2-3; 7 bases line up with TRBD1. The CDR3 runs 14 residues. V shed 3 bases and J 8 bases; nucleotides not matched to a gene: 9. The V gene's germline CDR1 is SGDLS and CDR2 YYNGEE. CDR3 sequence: CASSGTGLDSTQYF. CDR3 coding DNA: TGTGCCAGCAGCGGGACAGGCCTAGACTCTACGCAGTATTTT. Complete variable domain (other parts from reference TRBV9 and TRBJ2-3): DSGVTQTPKHLITATGQRVTLRCSPRSGDLSVYWYQQSLDQGLQFLIQYYNGEERAKGNILERFSAQQFPDLHSELNLSSLELGDSALYFCASSGTGLDSTQYFGPGTRLTVL.

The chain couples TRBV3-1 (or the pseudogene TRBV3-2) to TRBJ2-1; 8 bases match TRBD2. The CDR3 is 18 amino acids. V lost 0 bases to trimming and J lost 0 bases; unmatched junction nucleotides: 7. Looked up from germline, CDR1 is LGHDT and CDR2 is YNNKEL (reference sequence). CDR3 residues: CASSQDRSGGASYNEQFF. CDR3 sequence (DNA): TGTGCCAGCAGCCAAGATCGATCGGGGGGGGCCTCCTACAATGAGCAGTTCTTC.

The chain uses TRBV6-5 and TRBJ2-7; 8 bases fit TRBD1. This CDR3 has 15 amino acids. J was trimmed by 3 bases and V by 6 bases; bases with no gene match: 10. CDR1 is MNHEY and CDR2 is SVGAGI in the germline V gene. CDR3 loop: CASSSADRGIYEQYF. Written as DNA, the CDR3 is TGTGCCAGCAGCTCAGCCGACAGGGGTATCTACGAGCAGTACTTC.

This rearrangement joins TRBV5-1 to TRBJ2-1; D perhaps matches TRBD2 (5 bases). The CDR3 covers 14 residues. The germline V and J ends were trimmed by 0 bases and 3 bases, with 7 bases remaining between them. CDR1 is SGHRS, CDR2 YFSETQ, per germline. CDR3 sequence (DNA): TGCGCCAGCAGCTTGGGGACTGTCTACAATGAGCAGTTCTTC. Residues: CASSLGTVYNEQFF.

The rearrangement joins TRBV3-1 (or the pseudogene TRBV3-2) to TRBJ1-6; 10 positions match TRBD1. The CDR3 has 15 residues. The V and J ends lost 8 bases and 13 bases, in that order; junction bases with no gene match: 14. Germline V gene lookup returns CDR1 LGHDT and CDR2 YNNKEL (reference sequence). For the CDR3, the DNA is TGTGCCAGCGGGGAAAACCGGGACAGGGGAACGCCCCTCCACTTT. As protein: CASGENRDRGTPLHF.

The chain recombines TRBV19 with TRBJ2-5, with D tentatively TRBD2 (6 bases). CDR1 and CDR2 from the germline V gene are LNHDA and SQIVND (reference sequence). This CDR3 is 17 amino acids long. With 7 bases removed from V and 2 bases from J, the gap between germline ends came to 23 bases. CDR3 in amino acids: CASMGPSRGEIQETQYF. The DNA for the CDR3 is TGTGCCAGTATGGGGCCTTCACGCGGGGAGATTCAAGAGACCCAGTACTTC.

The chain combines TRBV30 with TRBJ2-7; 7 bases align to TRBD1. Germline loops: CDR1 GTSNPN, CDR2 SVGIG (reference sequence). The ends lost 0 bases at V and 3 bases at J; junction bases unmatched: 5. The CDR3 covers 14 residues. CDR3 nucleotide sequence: TGTGCCTGGAGTGTAACTTCAGGGGGCTACGAGCAGTACTTC. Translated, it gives CAWSVTSGGYEQYF.

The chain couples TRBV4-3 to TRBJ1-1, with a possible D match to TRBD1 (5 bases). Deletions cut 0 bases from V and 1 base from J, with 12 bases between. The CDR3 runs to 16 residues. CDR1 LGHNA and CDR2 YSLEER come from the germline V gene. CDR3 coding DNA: TGCGCCAGCAGCCAAGAGGGTGGAGGGACGAACACTGAAGCTTTCTTT. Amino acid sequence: CASSQEGGGTNTEAFF.

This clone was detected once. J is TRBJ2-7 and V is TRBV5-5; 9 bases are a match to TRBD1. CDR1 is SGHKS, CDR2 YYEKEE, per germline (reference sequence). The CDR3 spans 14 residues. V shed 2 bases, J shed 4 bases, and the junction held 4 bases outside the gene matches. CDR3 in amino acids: CASSFQQGAYEQYF. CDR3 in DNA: TGTGCCAGCAGCTTTCAACAGGGGGCTTACGAGCAGTACTTC.

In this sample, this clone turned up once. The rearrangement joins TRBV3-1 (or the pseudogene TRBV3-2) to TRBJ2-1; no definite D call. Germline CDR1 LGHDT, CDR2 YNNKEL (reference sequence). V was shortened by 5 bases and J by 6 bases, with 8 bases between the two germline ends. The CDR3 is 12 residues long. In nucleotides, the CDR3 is TGTGCCAGCAGCAGACTGTCCAATGAGCAGTTCTTC. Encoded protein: CASSRLSNEQFF.

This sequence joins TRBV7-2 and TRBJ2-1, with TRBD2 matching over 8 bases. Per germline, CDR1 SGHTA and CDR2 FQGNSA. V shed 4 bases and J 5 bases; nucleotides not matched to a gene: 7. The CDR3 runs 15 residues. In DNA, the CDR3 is TGTGCCAGCAGCTATAGCGGGGCCCTTAACAATGAGCAGTTCTTC. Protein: CASSYSGALNNEQFF.

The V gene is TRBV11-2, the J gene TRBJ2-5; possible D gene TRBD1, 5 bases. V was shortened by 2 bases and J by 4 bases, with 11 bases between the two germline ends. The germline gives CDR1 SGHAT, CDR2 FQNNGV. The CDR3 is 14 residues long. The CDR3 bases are TGTGCCAGCAGCTTAAGGACACCGACAGAGACCCAGTACTTC. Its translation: CASSLRTPTETQYF.